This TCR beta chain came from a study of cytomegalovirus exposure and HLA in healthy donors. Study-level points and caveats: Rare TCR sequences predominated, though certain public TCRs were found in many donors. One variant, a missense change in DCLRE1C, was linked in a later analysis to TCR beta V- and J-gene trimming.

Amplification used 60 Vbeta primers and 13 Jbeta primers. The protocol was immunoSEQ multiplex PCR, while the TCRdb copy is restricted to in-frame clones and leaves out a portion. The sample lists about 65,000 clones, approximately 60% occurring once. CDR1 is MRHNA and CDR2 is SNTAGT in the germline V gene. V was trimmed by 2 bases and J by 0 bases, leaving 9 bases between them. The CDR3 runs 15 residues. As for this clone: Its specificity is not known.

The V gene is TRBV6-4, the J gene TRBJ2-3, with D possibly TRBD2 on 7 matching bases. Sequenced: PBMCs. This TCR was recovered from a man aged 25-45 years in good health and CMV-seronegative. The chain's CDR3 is CASSDGGASTDTQYF. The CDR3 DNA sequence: TGTGCCAGCAGTGACGGGGGGGCCAGCACAGATACGCAGTATTTT.